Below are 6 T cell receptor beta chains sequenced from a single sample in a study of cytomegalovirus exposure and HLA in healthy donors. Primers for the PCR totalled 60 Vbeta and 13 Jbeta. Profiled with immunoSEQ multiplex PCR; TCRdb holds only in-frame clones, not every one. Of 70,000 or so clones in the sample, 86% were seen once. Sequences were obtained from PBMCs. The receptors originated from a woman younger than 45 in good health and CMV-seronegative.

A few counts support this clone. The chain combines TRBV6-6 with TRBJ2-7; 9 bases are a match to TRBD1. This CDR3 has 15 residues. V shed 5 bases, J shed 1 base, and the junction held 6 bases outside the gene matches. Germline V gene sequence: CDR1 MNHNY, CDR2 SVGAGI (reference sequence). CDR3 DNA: TGTGCCAGCAGTCCGCGGACAGGGGCGTCCTACGAGCAGTACTTC. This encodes CASSPRTGASYEQYF.

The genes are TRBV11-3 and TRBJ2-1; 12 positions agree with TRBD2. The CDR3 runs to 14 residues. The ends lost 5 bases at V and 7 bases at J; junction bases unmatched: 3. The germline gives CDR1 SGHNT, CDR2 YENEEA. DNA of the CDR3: TGTGCCAGCAGCCCCACTAGCGGGAGGAATGAGCAGTTCTTC. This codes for CASSPTSGRNEQFF.

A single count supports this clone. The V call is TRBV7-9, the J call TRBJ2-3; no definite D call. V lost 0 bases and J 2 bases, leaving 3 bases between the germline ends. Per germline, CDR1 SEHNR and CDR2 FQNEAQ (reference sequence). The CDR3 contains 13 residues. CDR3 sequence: CASSLASTDTQYF. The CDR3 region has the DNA TGTGCCAGCAGCTTAGCCTCCACAGATACGCAGTATTTT.

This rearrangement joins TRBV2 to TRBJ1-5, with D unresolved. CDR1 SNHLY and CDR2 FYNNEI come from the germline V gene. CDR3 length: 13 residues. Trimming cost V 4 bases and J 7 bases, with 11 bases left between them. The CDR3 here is CASSGGVGQPQHF. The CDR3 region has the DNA TGTGCCAGCAGTGGAGGTGTCGGCCAGCCCCAGCATTTT.

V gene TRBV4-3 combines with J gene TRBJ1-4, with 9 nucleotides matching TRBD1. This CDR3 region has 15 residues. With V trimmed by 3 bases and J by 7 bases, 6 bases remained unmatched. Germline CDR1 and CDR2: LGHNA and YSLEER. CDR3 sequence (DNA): TGCGCCAGCAGCCAGCCGGGACAGGGAACTGAAAAACTGTTTTTT. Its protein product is CASSQPGQGTEKLFF.

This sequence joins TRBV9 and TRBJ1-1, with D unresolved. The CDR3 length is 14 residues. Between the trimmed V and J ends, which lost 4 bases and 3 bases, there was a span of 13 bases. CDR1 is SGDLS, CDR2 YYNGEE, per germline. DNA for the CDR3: TGTGCCAGCAGCCCCCCCAGTGCGGACACTGAAGCTTTCTTT. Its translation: CASSPPSADTEAFF. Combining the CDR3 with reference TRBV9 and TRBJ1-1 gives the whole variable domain DSGVTQTPKHLITATGQRVTLRCSPRSGDLSVYWYQQSLDQGLQFLIQYYNGEERAKGNILERFSAQQFPDLHSELNLSSLELGDSALYFCASSPPSADTEAFFGQGTRLTVV.